Reported below is one T cell receptor (beta chain). Its antigen is currently unknown. These data come from a study of OX40 agonist ivuxolimab in advanced cancers. Study information: Having had anti-PD-1, anti-PD-L1 or anti-CTLA-4 therapy before was allowed, and about 42% had some.

V was clipped by 5 bases and J by 3 bases; unmatched bases: 5. From germline, CDR1 is SQVTM and CDR2 ANQGSEA. This CDR3 comprises 13 residues. Study outcomes and limitations: Some patients without response likewise showed low normalized clonal expansion. Blood T cells, both CD4+ and CD8+, expanded clonally by week 6 at 0.1 to 3.0 mg/kg.

The protocol was immunoSEQ multiplex PCR, while the TCRdb copy is restricted to in-frame clones and leaves out a portion. The sample yields 30,000 to 40,000 clones, about 82% seen once. Material: CD4+ or CD8+ T cells sorted from blood, obtained in a trial of the OX40 agonist ivuxolimab. The TCR sequence derives from an adult with an advanced solid tumor such as melanoma, head and neck, liver or kidney cancer. This chain links TRBV29-1 with TRBJ2-3; 7 bases map to TRBD1. The CDR3 is CSVRDRVTDTQYF. The CDR3 coding sequence is TGCAGCGTTCGCGACAGGGTGACAGATACGCAGTATTTT.